This record looks at one T cell receptor (beta chain) sequence and its context. As processed by the authors: Amplification from reference gene primers served as the basis for estimated nucleated cell counts. Using immunoSEQ multiplex PCR, the repertoire was profiled, and TCRdb retains in-frame clones only, with some absent. That table is the source of V, J and clone size, and D and trimming were worked out from the DNA. The sample lists roughly 120,000 clones; 90% were seen once. This entry comes from a study of blood T cell repertoires in COVID-19. Study summary: The analysed material was cDNA or gDNA that came from T cells, B-cell-depleted T cells, or PBMCs.

This CDR3 has 15 residues. The chain recombines TRBV1 with TRBJ2-7; the D call of TRBD2 is as the table states it, not checked on the DNA. TRBV1 is a pseudogene. Sequencing input: peripheral blood. The TCR sequence derives from a man aged 50 or older with active COVID-19. The CDR3 nucleotides are TGCACCAGCCCCTGCGTAGCGGGAGGGTTTGACGAGCAGTACGTC. Amino acids: CTSPCVAGGFDEQYV.